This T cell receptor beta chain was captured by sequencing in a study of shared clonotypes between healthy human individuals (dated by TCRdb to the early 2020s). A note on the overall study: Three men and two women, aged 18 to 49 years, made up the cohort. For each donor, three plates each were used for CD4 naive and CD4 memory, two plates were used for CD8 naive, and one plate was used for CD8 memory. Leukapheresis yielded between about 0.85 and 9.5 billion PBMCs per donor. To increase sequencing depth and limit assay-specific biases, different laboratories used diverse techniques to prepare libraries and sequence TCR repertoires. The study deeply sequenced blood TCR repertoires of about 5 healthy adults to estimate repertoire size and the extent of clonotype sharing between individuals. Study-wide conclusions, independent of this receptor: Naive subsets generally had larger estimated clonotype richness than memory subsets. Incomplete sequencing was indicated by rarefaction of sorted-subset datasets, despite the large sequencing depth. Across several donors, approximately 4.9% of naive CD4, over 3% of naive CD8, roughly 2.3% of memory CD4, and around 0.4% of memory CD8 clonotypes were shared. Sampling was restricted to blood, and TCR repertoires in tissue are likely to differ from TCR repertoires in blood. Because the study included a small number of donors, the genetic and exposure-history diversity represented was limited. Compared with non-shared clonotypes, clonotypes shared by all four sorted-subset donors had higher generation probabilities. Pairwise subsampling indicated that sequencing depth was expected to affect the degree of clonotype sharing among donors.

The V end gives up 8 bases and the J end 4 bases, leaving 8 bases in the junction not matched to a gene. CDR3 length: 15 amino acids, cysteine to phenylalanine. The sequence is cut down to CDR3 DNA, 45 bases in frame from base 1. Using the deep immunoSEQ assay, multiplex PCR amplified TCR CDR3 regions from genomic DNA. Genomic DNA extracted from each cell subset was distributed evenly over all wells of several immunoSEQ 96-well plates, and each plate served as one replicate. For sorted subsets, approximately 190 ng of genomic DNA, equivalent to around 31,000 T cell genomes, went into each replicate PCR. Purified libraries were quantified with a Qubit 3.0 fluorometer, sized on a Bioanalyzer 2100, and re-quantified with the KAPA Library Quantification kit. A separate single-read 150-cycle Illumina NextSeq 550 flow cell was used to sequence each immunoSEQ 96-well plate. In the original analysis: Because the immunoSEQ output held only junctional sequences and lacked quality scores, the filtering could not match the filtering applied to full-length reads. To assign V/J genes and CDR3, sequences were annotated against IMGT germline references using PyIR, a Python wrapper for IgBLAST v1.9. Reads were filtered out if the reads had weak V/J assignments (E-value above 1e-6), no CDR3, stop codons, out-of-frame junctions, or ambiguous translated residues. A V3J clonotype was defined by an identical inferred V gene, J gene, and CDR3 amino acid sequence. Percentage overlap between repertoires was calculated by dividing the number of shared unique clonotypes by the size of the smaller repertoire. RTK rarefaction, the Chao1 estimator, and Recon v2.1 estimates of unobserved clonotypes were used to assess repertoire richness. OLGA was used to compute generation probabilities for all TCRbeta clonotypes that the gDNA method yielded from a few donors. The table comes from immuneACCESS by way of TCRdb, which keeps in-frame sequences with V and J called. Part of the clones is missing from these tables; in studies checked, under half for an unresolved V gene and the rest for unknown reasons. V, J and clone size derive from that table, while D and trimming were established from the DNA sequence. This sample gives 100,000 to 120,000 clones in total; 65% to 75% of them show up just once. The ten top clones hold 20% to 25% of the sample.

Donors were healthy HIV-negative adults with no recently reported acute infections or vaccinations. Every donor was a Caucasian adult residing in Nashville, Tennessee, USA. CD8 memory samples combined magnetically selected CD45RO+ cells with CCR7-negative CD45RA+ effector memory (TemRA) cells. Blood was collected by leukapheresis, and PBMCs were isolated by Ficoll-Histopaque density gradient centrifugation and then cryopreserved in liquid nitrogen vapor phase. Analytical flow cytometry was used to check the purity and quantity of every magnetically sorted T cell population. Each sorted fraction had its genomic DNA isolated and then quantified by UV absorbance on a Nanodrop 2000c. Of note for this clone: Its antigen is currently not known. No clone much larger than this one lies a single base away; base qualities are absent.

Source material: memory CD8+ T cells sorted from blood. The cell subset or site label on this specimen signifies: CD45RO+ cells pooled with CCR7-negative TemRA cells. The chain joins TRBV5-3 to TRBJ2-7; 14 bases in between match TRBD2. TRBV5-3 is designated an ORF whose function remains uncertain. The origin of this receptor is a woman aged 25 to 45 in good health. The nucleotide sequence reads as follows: TGTGCCAGCAGCCCGGGACTAGCGGGAGTGTACGAGCAGTACTTC. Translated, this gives CASSPGLAGVYEQYF.